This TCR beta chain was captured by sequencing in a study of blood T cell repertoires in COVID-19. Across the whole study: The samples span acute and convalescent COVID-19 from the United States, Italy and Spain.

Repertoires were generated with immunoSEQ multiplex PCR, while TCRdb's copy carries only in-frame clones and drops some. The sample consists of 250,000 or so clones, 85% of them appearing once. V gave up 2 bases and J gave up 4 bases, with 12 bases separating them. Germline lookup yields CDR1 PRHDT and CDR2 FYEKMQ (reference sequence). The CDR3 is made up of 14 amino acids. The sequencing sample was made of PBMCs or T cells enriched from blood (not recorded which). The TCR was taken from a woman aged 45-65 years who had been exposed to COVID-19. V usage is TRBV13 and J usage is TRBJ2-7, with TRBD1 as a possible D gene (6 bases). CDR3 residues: CASSLSFQGYEQYF. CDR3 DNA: TGTGCCAGCAGCTTAAGTTTTCAGGGGTACGAGCAGTACTTC. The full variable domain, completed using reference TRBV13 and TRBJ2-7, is AAGVIQSPRHLIKEKRETATLKCYPIPRHDTVYWYQQGPGQDPQFLISFYEKMQSDKGSIPDRFSAQQFSDYHSELNMSSLELGDSALYFCASSLSFQGYEQYFGPGTRLTVT.